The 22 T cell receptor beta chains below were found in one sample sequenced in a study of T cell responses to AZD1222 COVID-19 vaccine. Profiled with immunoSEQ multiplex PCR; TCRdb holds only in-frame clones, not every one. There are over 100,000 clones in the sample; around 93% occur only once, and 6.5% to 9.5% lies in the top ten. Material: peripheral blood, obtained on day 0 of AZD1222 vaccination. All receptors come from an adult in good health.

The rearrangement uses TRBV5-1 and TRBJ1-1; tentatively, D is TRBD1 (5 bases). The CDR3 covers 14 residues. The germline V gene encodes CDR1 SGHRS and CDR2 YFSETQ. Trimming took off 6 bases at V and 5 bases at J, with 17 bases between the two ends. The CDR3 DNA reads TGCGCCAGCAACTTAGGAGAGGAGGGGACTGAAGCTTTCTTT. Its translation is CASNLGEEGTEAFF.

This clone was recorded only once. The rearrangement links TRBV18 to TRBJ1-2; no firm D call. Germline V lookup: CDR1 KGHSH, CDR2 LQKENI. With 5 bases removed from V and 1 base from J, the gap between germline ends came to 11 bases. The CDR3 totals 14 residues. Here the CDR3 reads CASSREHFNYGYTF. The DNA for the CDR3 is TGTGCCAGCTCAAGGGAGCACTTTAACTATGGCTACACCTTC.

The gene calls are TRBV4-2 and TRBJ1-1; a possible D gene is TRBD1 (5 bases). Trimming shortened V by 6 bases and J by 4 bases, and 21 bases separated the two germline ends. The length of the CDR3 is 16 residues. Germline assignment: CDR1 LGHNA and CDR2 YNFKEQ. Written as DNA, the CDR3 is TGTGCCAGCAGGCAGGCGGAGGGGTTGGGCAGCACTGAAGCTTTCTTT. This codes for CASRQAEGLGSTEAFF.

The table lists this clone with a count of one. DNA of the CDR3: TGTGCCAGCAGTTTAGTGGGGTTGAACACTGAAGCTTTCTTT. It translates to CASSLVGLNTEAFF. The chain links TRBV27 to TRBJ1-1; the D is unclear. The V and J ends lost 2 bases and 0 bases respectively, with 7 bases between them. The germline V gene encodes CDR1 MNHEY and CDR2 SMNVEV (reference sequence). This CDR3 region has 14 residues.

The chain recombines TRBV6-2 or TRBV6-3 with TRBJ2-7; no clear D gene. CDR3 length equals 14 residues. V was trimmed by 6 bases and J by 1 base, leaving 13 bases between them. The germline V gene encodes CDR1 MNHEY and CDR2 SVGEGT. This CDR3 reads CASSLVRGSYEQYF. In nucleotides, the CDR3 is TGTGCCAGCAGCCTCGTGCGAGGTTCCTACGAGCAGTACTTC.

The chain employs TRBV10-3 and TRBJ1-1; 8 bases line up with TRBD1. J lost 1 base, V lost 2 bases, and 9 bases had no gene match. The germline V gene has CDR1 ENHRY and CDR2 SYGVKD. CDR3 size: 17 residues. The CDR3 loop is CAISEPDRGLGNTEAFF. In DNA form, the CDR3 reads TGTGCCATCAGTGAGCCCGACAGGGGTCTGGGGAACACTGAAGCTTTCTTT.

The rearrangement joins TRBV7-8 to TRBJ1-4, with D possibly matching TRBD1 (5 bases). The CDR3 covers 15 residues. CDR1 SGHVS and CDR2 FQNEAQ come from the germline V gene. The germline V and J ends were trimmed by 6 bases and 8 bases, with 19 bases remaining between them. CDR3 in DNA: TGTGCCAGCAGTCGAAGGGACGGGAGAAGAGAAAAACTGTTTTTT. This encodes CASSRRDGRREKLFF.

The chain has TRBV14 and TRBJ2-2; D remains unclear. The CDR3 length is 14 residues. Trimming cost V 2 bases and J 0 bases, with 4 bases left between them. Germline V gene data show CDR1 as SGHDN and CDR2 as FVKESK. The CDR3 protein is CASSQMTNTGELFF. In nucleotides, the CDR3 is TGTGCCAGCAGCCAAATGACGAACACCGGGGAGCTGTTTTTT. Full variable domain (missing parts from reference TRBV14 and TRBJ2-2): EAGVTQFPSHSVIEKGQTVTLRCDPISGHDNLYWYRRVMGKEIKFLLHFVKESKQDESGMPNNRFLAERTGGTYSTLKVQPAELEDSGVYFCASSQMTNTGELFFGEGSRLTVL.

The CDR3 region is CASSQLSGASTDTQYF. DNA of the CDR3: TGTGCCAGCAGCCAATTGAGCGGGGCTAGCACAGATACGCAGTATTTT. The chain is built from TRBV3-1 (or the pseudogene TRBV3-2) and TRBJ2-3; 7 bases match TRBD2. This CDR3 comprises 16 residues. Trimming at V came to 2 bases and at J to 0 bases, leaving 5 bases not matched to a gene. Germline V CDR1 and CDR2: LGHDT, YNNKEL (reference sequence).

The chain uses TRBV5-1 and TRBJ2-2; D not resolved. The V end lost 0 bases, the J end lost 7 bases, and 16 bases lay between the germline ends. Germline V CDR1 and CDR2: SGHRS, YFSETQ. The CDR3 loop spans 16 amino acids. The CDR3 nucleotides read TGCGCCAGCAGCTTGGTTCCAGCAGGACGGAGCGGGGAGCTGTTTTTT. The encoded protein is CASSLVPAGRSGELFF.

For the CDR3, the DNA is TGTGCCAGCAGCCCAGCAGGAGGACAGGGGTTGACTGAAGCTTTCTTT. Its translation: CASSPAGGQGLTEAFF. This chain uses TRBV4-2 with TRBJ1-1; 9 bases fit TRBD1. The CDR3 totals 16 residues. From germline, CDR1 is LGHNA and CDR2 YNFKEQ. V lost 4 bases and J lost 5; bases outside the gene matches: 11.

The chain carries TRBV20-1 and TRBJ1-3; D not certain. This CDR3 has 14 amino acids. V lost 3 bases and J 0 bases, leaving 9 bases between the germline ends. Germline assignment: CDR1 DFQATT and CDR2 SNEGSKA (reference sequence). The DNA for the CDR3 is TGCAGTGCTAGTCAACCGACCTCTGGAAACACCATATATTTT. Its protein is CSASQPTSGNTIYF.

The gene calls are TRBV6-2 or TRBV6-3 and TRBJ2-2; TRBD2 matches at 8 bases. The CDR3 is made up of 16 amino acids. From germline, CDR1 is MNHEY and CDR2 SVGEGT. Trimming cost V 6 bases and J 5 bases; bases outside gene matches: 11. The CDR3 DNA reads TGTGCCAGCAGCGATCCGAGCGGGGGCGTTACCGGGGAGCTGTTTTTT. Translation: CASSDPSGGVTGELFF.

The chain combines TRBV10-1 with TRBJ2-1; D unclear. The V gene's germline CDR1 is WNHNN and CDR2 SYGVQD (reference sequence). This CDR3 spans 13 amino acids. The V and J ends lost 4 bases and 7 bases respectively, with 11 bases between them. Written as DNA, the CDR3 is TGCGCCAGCAGTGTGATCCTAGGTAATGAGCAGTTCTTC. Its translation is CASSVILGNEQFF.

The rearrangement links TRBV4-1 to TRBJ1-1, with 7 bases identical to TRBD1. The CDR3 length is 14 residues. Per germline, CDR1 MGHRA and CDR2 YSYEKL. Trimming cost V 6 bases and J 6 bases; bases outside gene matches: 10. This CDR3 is CASSQGEGWAEAFF. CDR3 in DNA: TGCGCCAGCAGTCAGGGGGAGGGTTGGGCTGAAGCTTTCTTT.

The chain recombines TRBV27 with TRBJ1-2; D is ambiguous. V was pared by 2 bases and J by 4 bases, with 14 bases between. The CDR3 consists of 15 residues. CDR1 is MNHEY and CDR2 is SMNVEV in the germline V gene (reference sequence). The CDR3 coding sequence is TGTGCCAGCAGTTTAAGCCCCCATCCGGGCTATGGCTACACCTTC. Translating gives CASSLSPHPGYGYTF.

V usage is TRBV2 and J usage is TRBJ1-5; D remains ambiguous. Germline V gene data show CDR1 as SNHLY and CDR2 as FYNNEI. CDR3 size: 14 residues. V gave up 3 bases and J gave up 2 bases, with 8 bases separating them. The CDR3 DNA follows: TGTGCCAGCAGTGAGCTGAGGGGCAATCAGCCCCAGCATTTT. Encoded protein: CASSELRGNQPQHF.

CDR3 sequence (DNA): TGTGCCAGCAAGGGGGTAGGGAGTAATTCACCCCTCCACTTT. Translating it yields CASKGVGSNSPLHF. This sequence joins TRBV5-5 and TRBJ1-6, with D tentatively TRBD1 (6 bases). CDR1 and CDR2 from the germline V gene are SGHKS and YYEKEE (reference sequence). The V and J ends lost 6 bases and 6 bases respectively, with 13 bases between them. The CDR3 totals 14 residues. Looking up the rest from reference TRBV5-5 and TRBJ1-6 gives the full variable domain: DAGVTQSPTHLIKTRGQQVTLRCSPISGHKSVSWYQQVLGQGPQFIFQYYEKEERGRGNFPDRFSARQFPNYSSELNVNALLLGDSALYLCASKGVGSNSPLHFGNGTRLTVT.

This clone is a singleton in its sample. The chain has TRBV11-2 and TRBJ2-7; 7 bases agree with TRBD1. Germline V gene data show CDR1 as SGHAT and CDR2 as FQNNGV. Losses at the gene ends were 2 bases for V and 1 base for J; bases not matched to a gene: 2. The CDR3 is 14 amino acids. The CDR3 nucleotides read TGTGCCAGCAGCTTACGGGACAGTTCCTACGAGCAGTACTTC. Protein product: CASSLRDSSYEQYF.

The CDR3 DNA reads as TGCAGCGTTGAAAAGCGTCAGGCGAACACTGAAGCTTTCTTT. The encoded protein is CSVEKRQANTEAFF. The chain links TRBV29-1 to TRBJ1-1, with D unresolved. Germline-derived CDR1 and CDR2 are SQVTM and ANQGSEA. Trimming left V 2 bases short and J 1 base short, with 11 bases between. The CDR3 sequence is 14 residues long.

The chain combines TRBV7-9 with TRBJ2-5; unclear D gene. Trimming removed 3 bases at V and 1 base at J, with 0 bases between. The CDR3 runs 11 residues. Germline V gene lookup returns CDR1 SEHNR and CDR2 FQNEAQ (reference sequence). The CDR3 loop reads CASSFQETQYF. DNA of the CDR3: TGTGCCAGCAGCTTCCAAGAGACCCAGTACTTC.

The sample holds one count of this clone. CDR3 residues: CASSESMGTGGYEKLFF. The DNA for the CDR3 is TGTGCCAGCAGTGAATCGATGGGGACAGGGGGCTATGAAAAACTGTTTTTT. The rearrangement joins TRBV25-1 to TRBJ1-4; TRBD1 matches 12 bases. Germline V gene data show CDR1 as MGHDK and CDR2 as SYGVNS. The junction had 6 bases not matched to a gene; V was cut back by 1 base and J by 6 bases. The length of the CDR3 is 17 residues.